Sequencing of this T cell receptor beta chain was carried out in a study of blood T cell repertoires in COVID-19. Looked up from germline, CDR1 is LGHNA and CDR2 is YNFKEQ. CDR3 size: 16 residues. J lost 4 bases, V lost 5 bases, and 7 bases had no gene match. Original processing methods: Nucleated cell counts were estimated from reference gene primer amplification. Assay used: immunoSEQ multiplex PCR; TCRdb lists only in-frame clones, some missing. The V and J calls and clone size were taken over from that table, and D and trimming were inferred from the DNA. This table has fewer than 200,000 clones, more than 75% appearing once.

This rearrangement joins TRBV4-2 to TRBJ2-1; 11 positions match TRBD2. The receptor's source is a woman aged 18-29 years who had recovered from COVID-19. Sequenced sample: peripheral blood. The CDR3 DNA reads TGTGCCAGCAGCTTAGCGGGACTAGCGGATTACAATGAGCAGTTCTTC. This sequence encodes CASSLAGLADYNEQFF.